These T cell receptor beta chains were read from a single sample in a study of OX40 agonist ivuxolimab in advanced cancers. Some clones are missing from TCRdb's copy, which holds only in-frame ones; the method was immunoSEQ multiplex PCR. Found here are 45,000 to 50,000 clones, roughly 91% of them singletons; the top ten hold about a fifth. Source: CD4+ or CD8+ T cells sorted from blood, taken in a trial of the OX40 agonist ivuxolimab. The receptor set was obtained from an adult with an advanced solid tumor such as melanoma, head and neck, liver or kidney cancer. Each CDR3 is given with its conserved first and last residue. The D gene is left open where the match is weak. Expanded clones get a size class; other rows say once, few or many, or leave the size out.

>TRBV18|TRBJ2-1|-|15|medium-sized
TGTGCCAGCTCACCAGTTACGGACAGATACAATGAGCAGTTCTTC
CASSPVTDRYNEQFF
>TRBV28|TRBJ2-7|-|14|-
TGTGCCAGCGGGACCGGGACCACGTACAACGAGCAGTACTTC
CASGTGTTYNEQYF
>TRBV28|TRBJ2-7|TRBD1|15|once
TGTGCCAGCAGTTTACCGACTACAGGGGCCTACGAGCAGTACTTC
CASSLPTTGAYEQYF
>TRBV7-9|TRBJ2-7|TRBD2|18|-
TGTGCCAGCAGCGGACACGGGACTAGCGGGGGGCCGTACTACGAGCAGTACTTC
CASSGHGTSGGPYYEQYF
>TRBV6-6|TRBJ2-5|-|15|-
TGTGCCAGCAGTTACGTGGTAGCGGAACAAGAGACCCAGTACTTC
CASSYVVAEQETQYF
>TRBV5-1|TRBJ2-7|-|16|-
TGCGCCAGCAGCCCCTCAGCAGGGGAAAACTCCTACGAGCAGTACTTC
CASSPSAGENSYEQYF
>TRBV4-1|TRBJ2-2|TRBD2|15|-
TGCGCCAGCAGCCCGCTAGCGGGAGCCGCCGGGGAGCTGTTTTTT
CASSPLAGAAGELFF
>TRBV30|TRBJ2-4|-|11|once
TGTGCCTGGAGTGAGGGGACTCGTCCGTACTTC
CAWSEGTRPYF
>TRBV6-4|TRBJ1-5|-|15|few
TGTGCCAGCAGTGTTTCAAGTGAGGGCAATCAGCCCCAGCATTTT
CASSVSSEGNQPQHF
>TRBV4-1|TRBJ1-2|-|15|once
TGCGCCAGCAGCCAAGGGGCTTTAGGGCAGGTCGGCTACACCTTC
CASSQGALGQVGYTF
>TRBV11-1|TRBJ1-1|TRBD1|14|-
TGTGCCAGCAGCTACAGGGGCATGGACACTGAAGCTTTCTTT
CASSYRGMDTEAFF
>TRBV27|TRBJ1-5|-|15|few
TGTGCCAGCAGTTTAGTGGGGGACGGCAATCAGCCCCAGCATTTT
CASSLVGDGNQPQHF
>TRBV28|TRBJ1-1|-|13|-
TGTGCCAGCAGTTTCAGGCTGAACACTGAAGCTTTCTTT
CASSFRLNTEAFF
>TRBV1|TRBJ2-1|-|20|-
TGCACCAGCAGCCAATTAGGACTAGCGGGAGTCCCCATCTCCTACAATGAGCAGTTCTTC
CTSSQLGLAGVPISYNEQFF
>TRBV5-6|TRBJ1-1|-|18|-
TGTGCCAGCAGCTTACCAGGGTCGCGGACGTCTTCGGACACTGAAGCTTTCTTT
CASSLPGSRTSSDTEAFF
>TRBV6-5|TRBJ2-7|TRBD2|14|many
TGTGCCAGCAGTTTCGGGACTAGCGGGTTAGAGCAGTACTTC
CASSFGTSGLEQYF
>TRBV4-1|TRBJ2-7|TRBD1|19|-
TGCGCCAGCAGCCATAGGGCTTCCATCAACAGGGGGCTGTCCTACGAGCAGTACTTC
CASSHRASINRGLSYEQYF
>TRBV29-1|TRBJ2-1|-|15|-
TGCAGCGTTGATAGCGCAGGGGCGACCTACAATGAGCAGTTCTTC
CSVDSAGATYNEQFF
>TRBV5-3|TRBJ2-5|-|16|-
TGTGCCAGAAGCTTGGGTGATTCGGGGTTCCAAGAGACCCAGTACTTC
CARSLGDSGFQETQYF
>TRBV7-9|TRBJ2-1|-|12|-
TGTGCCAGCAGCTCAGGGGGGGCGTCCCAGTTCTTC
CASSSGGASQFF
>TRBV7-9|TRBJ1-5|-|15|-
TGTGCCAGCAGCTTAGGCGACCATAGCAATCAGCCCCAGCATTTT
CASSLGDHSNQPQHF
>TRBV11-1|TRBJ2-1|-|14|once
TGTGCCAGCAGCCCTATTCGAGGGTACAATGAGCAGTTCTTC
CASSPIRGYNEQFF
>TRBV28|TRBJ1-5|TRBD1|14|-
TGTGCCAGCAGTCGGACAGGGAGCAATCAGCCCCAGCATTTT
CASSRTGSNQPQHF
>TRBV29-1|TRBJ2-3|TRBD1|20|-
TGCAGCGTTGATGACCACGTTCAGGGAAACCGGGACAGCGGCCCAGATACGCAGTATTTT
CSVDDHVQGNRDSGPDTQYF
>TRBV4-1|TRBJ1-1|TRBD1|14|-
TGCGCCAGCAGCCAAAGGGGGCTTGACACTGAAGCTTTCTTT
CASSQRGLDTEAFF
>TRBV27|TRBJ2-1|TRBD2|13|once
TGTGCCAGCAGTCTTATAGCGGGATATGAGCAGTTCTTC
CASSLIAGYEQFF
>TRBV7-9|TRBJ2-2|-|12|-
TGTGCCAGCGACAAGACCACCGGGGAGCTGTTTTTT
CASDKTTGELFF
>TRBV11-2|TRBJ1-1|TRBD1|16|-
TGTGCCAGCAGCTTGGGTTGGGACAGGGGGTGGACTGAAGCTTTCTTT
CASSLGWDRGWTEAFF
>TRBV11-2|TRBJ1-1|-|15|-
TGTGCCAGCAGCTACGCCGGGGAGCGGGCGACTGAAGCTTTCTTT
CASSYAGERATEAFF
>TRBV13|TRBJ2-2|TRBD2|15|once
TGTGCCAGCAGCCCCAGACTAGCGGGGACCGGGGAGCTGTTTTTT
CASSPRLAGTGELFF
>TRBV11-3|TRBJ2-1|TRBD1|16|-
TGTGCCAGCAGCGAGTCTACAGGGGGCATCTACAATGAGCAGTTCTTC
CASSESTGGIYNEQFF
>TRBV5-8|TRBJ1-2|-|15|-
TGTGCCAGCAGGCCCGTAGCGGGTGGCAACTATGGCTACACCTTC
CASRPVAGGNYGYTF
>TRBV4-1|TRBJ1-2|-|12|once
TGCGCCAGCAGCCAAGATTCAGCTGGCTACACCTTC
CASSQDSAGYTF